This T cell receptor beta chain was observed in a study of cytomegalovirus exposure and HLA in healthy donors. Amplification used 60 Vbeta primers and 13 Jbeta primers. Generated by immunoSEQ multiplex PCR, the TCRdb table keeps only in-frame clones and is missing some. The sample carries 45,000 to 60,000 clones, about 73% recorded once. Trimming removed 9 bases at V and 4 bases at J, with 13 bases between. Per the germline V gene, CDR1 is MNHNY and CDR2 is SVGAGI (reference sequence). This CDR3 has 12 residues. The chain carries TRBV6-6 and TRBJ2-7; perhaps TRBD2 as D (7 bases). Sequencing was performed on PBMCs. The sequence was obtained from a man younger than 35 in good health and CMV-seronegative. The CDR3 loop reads CASMGGGYEQYF. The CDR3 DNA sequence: TGTGCCAGTATGGGAGGGGGATACGAGCAGTACTTC.